This is a list of T cell receptor beta chains from one sample in a study of T cell responses to AZD1222 COVID-19 vaccine. Method: immunoSEQ multiplex PCR; TCRdb's copy keeps in-frame clones and lacks some. The sample has about 200,000 clones, 70% to 90% seen once. Sequenced here: peripheral blood, sampled on day 0 of AZD1222 vaccination. The receptors come from an adult in good health. Each CDR3 is given without its conserved first and last residue.

V gene	J gene	CDR3 protein
TRBV20-1	TRBJ1-3	SASQGIKPGNTIY
TRBV15	TRBJ2-3	ATSRDNVQSTDTQY
TRBV9	TRBJ2-3	ASSPPLGGPSTDTQY
TRBV9	TRBJ1-2	ASSVGGETNYGYT
TRBV10-2	TRBJ2-3	ASSPLYRASPDHTQY
TRBV3-1/TRBV3-2	TRBJ1-5	ASSQDPGSRQPQH
TRBV28	TRBJ2-7	ASSTPQAYEQY
TRBV2	TRBJ1-5	ASSGKGGSNQPQH
TRBV5-8	TRBJ1-2	ASTRGLEEGYGYT
TRBV2	TRBJ2-3	ASRIQGTDTQY
TRBV15	TRBJ1-1	ATSPGGFEAF
TRBV14	TRBJ1-5	ASSQRGNQPQH
TRBV7-3	TRBJ1-6	ASSQQAPTYNSPLH
TRBV6-1	TRBJ1-2	ASSELGQVYGYT
TRBV2	TRBJ1-2	ASRGGNYGYT
TRBV30	TRBJ2-7	AWTNQGVGEQY
TRBV5-1	TRBJ2-7	ASSPGPSYEQY
TRBV9	TRBJ2-5	ASSVVGQETQY
TRBV27	TRBJ1-2	ASSRQAINYGYT